Listed here are 4 T cell receptor beta chains from one sample, sequenced in a study of blood T cell repertoires in COVID-19. Clones were read by immunoSEQ multiplex PCR, and TCRdb kept only the in-frame ones, dropping some. This sample has around 260,000 clones, with about nine tenths found just once. The material sequenced was peripheral blood. The origin of the receptors is a young woman with active or convalescent COVID-19.

The J gene is TRBJ2-2, the V gene TRBV12-3 or TRBV12-4; no clear D. The CDR3 is 13 residues long. V lost 5 bases, J lost 9 bases, and 13 bases lay in between. The chain's CDR3 is CASSPGPGRELFF. CDR3 sequence (DNA): TGTGCCAGCAGTCCCGGTCCCGGTCGGGAGCTGTTTTTT.

This clone has a handful of counts. DNA of the CDR3: TGTGCCAGCACCCCTCCACCGGGACTAGCGGGGGGAGCTAGCTACAATGAGCAGTTCTTC. Encoded protein: CASTPPPGLAGGASYNEQFF. V gene TRBV6-2 or TRBV6-3 combines with J gene TRBJ2-1, with 15 bases identical to TRBD2. The CDR3 is 20 residues long. The V gene end was trimmed by 7 bases and the J gene end by 3 bases; junction bases not matched to a gene: 16. The V gene's germline CDR1 is MNHEY and CDR2 SVGEGT.

The chain carries TRBV3-1 (or the pseudogene TRBV3-2) and TRBJ2-4, with D possibly matching TRBD1 (5 bases). V was trimmed by 4 bases and J by 13 bases, leaving 17 bases between them. The CDR3 is 13 residues long. CDR1 and CDR2 (germline): LGHDT, YNNKEL (reference sequence). The DNA for the CDR3 is TGTGCCAGCAGCCCTTACCCAGGGCCACGCCAGTACTTC. The encoded protein is CASSPYPGPRQYF.

The CDR3 spells CASSYAQRDTEAFF. CDR3 nucleotides: TGTGCCAGCAGTTACGCACAGAGGGACACTGAAGCTTTCTTT. The gene calls are TRBV6-5 and TRBJ1-1, with D hard to call. This CDR3 comprises 14 residues. Trimming stripped 2 bases from V and 3 bases from J, with 10 bases between. From germline, CDR1 is MNHEY and CDR2 SVGAGI.